This TCR beta chain appears in the sequencing data of a study of cytomegalovirus exposure and HLA in healthy donors. Study-wide findings and caveats: Information on immune exposure was restricted to one variable (CMV serostatus).

The primer mix had 60 Vbeta and 13 Jbeta primers. Method: immunoSEQ multiplex PCR; TCRdb's copy keeps in-frame clones and lacks some. This table holds approximately 130,000 clones, more than 70% found once. About this clone itself: Antigen unknown.

CDR1 SGHRS and CDR2 YFSETQ come from the germline V gene. The CDR3 has 12 amino acids. The V end was cut by 0 bases, the J end by 5 bases, with 5 bases between. Sequenced material: PBMCs. This TCR was sampled from a woman aged 45-60 years in good health and CMV-seropositive. V gene TRBV5-1 combines with J gene TRBJ2-5; D gene ambiguous. The CDR3 bases are TGCGCCAGCAGCTTGGGTCTGGAGACCCAGTACTTC. This codes for CASSLGLETQYF.